This T cell receptor beta chain stems from a study of blood T cells in healthy people across ages. This clonotype occurred many times. Sample-barcoded 5' priming and a J-beta primer mix drove a second PCR of about 6 to 12 cycles. Each cDNA molecule was tagged by a template-switch adaptor that had 12 random nucleotides. TCRdb itself ran the 5' RACE reads through MiXCR, one entry per CDR3 protein. The data hold about 580,000 distinct CDR3 sequences, with more than 45% observed a single time. Isolation recovered at least 6 million PBMCs from every sample. Germline V gene lookup returns CDR1 MNHEY and CDR2 SVGAGI. The CDR3 length is 13 residues. V was pared by 5 bases and J by 1 base, with 8 bases between.

This sequence originates from a man older than 75 in good health. The chain links TRBV6-5 to TRBJ1-1, with D possibly TRBD1 on 5 matching bases. Material: blood. The CDR3 spells CASSDGANTEAFF. The CDR3 DNA reads as TGTGCCAGCAGTGACGGGGCGAACACTGAAGCTTTCTTT.